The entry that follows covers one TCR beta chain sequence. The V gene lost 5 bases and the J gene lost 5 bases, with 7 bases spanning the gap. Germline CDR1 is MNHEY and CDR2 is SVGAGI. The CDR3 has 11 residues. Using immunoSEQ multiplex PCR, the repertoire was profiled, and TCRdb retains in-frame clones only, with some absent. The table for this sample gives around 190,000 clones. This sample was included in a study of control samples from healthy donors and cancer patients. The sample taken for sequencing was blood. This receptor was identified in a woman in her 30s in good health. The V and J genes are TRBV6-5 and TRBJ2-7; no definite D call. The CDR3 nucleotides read TGTGCCAGCAGTATACTCCACGAGCAGTACTTC. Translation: CASSILHEQYF.